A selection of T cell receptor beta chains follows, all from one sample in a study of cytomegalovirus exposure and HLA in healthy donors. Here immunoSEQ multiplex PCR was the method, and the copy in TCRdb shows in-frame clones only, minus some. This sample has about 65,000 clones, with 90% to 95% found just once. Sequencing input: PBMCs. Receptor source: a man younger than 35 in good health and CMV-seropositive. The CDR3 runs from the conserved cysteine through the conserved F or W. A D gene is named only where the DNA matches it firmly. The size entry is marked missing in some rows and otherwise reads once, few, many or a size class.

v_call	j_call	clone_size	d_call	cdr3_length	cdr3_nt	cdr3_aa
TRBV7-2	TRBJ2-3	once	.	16	TGTGCCAGCAGCTTAGGAAACGGGAGTCCCACAGATACGCAGTATTTT	CASSLGNGSPTDTQYF
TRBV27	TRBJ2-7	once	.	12	TGTGCCACCCTCGGGATGGGCTACGAGCAGTACTTC	CATLGMGYEQYF
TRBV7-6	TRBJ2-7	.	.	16	TGTGCCAGCAGCCGGGGGTCGGGGACGCCGATTGACGAGCAGTACTTC	CASSRGSGTPIDEQYF
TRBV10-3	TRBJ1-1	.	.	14	TGTGCCATCAGTGAAGACAGGATGAACACTGAAGCTTTCTTT	CAISEDRMNTEAFF
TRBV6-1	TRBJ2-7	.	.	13	TGTGCCAGCAGTGAAGGACAGTACTACGAGCAGTACTTC	CASSEGQYYEQYF
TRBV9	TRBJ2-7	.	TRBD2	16	TGTGCCAGCAGCGTTTCGCGGACTAGCGGGAGTTACGAGCAGTACTTC	CASSVSRTSGSYEQYF
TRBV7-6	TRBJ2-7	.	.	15	TGTGCCAGCAGCTTGGCCGGGACTTCTTCCTACGAGCAGTACTTC	CASSLAGTSSYEQYF
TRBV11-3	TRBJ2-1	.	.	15	TGTGCCAGCAGCCTCAGCGGGCAGTCCTACAATGAGCAGTTCTTC	CASSLSGQSYNEQFF
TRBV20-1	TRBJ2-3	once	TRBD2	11	TGCAGTGCTAGCGGGGGGGATACGCAGTATTTT	CSASGGDTQYF
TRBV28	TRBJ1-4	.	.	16	TGTGCCAGCAGTGGGATTGCGACAGGACGTAATGAAAAACTGTTTTTT	CASSGIATGRNEKLFF
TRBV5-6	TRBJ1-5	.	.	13	TGTGCCAGCAGCTTGGGACTGGATCAGCCCCAGCATTTT	CASSLGLDQPQHF
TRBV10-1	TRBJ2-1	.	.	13	TGCGCCAGCAGTGATGGGGACATCAATGAGCAGTTCTTC	CASSDGDINEQFF
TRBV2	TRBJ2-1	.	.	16	TGTGCCAGCAGTGCCTCTAGGTACCTAGGCAACAATGAGCAGTTCTTC	CASSASRYLGNNEQFF
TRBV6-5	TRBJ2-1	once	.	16	TGTGCCAGCAGGTACGACGTGGGGGGGGCCGGCAATGAGCAGTTCTTC	CASRYDVGGAGNEQFF
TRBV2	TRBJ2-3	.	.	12	TGTGCCAGCAGGACGGGTGCAGATACGCAGTATTTT	CASRTGADTQYF
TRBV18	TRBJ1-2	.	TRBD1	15	TGTGCCAGCTCACCCATGGCGACAGGGGATTCTGGCTACACCTTC	CASSPMATGDSGYTF
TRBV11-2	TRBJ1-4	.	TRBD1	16	TGTGCCAGCAGCTTAGTATCGGGACAGGGGGTTGAAAAACTGTTTTTT	CASSLVSGQGVEKLFF
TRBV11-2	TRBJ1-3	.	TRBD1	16	TGTGCCAGCACCCCTATAGGACAGGGGGCTATTAACACCATATATTTT	CASTPIGQGAINTIYF
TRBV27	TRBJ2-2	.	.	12	TGTGCCAGCAGTTTAGAGGGCGGGGAGCTGTTTTTT	CASSLEGGELFF
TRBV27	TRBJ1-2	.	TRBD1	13	TGTGCCAGCAGTCCTGGGACAGGGCATGGCTACACCTTC	CASSPGTGHGYTF
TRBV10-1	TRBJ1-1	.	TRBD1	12	TGCGCCAGCTCCGGGACAGGGGGAACAGCTTTCTTT	CASSGTGGTAFF
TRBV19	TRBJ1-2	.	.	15	TGTGCCAGTAGTAAACCTGGGGGCCTTAACTATGGCTACACCTTC	CASSKPGGLNYGYTF
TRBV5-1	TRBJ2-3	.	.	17	TGCGCCAGCAGCCTCCGGGGCAGGGGAGGGGGCACAGATACGCAGTATTTT	CASSLRGRGGGTDTQYF
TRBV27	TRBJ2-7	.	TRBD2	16	TGTGCCAGCAGTTGGTTGGGGACTAGCGGCCACTACGAGCAGTACTTC	CASSWLGTSGHYEQYF
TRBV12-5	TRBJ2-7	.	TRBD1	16	TGTGCTAGTGGTTCGATCGACTACAGGGGCCCCTACGAGCAGTACTTC	CASGSIDYRGPYEQYF
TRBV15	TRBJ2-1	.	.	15	TGTGCCACCAGCAGTACTCCCTTGGCGGGTGATGAGCAGTTCTTC	CATSSTPLAGDEQFF
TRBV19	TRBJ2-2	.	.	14	TGTGCCAGTAGTCGACGACAGGCTCCCGCGGAGCTGTTTTTT	CASSRRQAPAELFF
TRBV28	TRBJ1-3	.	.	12	TGTGCCAGCAGTTTATCGACAGCCACCATATATTTT	CASSLSTATIYF
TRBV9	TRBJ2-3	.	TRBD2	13	TGTGCCAGCAGCGGATGGGACTACGATACGCAGTATTTT	CASSGWDYDTQYF
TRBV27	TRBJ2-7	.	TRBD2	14	TGTGCCAGCAGCGACCCTAGCGGGAGGTTCGAGCAGTACTTC	CASSDPSGRFEQYF
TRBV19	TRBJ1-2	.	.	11	TGTGCCAGTCTCGTTAACTATGGCTACACCTTC	CASLVNYGYTF
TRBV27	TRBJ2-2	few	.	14	TGTGCCAGCGGGGGGACAGTGAACACCGGGGAGCTGTTTTTT	CASGGTVNTGELFF
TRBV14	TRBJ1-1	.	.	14	TGTGCCAGCAGCCAAGAGTGGCCTAACACTGAAGCTTTCTTT	CASSQEWPNTEAFF
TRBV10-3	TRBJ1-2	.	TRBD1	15	TGTGCCATCAGTATGACGGACAGGGCTGACTATGGCTACACCTTC	CAISMTDRADYGYTF
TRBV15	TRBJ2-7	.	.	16	TGTGCCACCAGCAGAGCCTTGGAGGACAGCTCCTACGAGCAGTACTTC	CATSRALEDSSYEQYF
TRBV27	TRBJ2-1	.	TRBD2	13	TGTGCCAGTAGGACTAGCGGGATGGGTGAGCAGTTCTTC	CASRTSGMGEQFF
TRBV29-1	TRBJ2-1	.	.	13	TGCAGCGCTAACACAGGGTATACGGGTGAGCAGTTCTTC	CSANTGYTGEQFF
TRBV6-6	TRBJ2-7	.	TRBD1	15	TGTGCCAGCAGTCCCAGCGGACAGGGGCGCTACGAGCAGTACTTC	CASSPSGQGRYEQYF
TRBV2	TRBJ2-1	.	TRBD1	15	TGTGCCAGCAGATCCGGGACAGGAGCCTACAATGAGCAGTTCTTC	CASRSGTGAYNEQFF
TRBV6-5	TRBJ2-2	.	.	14	TGTGCCAGCAGTTACTCGGAGGGGACCGGGGAGCTGTTTTTT	CASSYSEGTGELFF
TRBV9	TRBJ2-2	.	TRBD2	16	TGTGCCAGCAGCGTAGGTACCCTAGCGGCCACCGGGGAGCTGTTTTTT	CASSVGTLAATGELFF
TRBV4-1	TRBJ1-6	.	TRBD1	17	TGCGCCAGCAGGGCGGGACAGGGGTTCGTTCGGAACTCACCCCTCCACTTT	CASRAGQGFVRNSPLHF
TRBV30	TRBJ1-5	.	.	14	TGTGCCTGGAGTTACGGGGGTGTTAATCAGCCCCAGCATTTT	CAWSYGGVNQPQHF